These T cell receptor beta chains were read from a single sample in a study of identical twins. TCRdb re-called the 5' RACE reads through MiXCR, storing one row per CDR3 protein. The repertoire holds about 790,000 distinct CDR3 sequences, with about 20% as singletons. These data also formed part of another study, on T cells expressing NK-cell markers.

Material for sequencing was PBMCs. All receptors derive from a woman aged 18-29 years in good health. The CDR3 runs from the conserved cysteine through the conserved F or W. D genes are given only for firm matches. A clone size is listed for some rows: how often the clone was seen (once, few, many), or a class if it is expanded.

14	many	TRBV20-1	TRBJ2-3	TRBD2	CSARLAGSTDTQYF	TGCAGTGCTAGACTAGCGGGGAGCACAGATACGCAGTATTTT
12	many	TRBV20-1	TRBJ2-5	.	CSARSRGETQYF	TGCAGTGCTAGGTCCCGGGGGGAGACCCAGTACTTC
16	few	TRBV5-5	TRBJ2-7	.	CASSPQGKSFSYEQYF	TGTGCCAGCAGCCCTCAGGGTAAATCCTTCTCCTACGAGCAGTACTTC
14	few	TRBV7-2	TRBJ1-6	.	CASSSQGIGSPLHF	TGTGCCAGCAGCTCCCAGGGGATTGGATCACCCCTCCACTTT
15	few	TRBV29-1	TRBJ1-1	.	CSVVNRAIMNTEAFF	TGCAGCGTTGTGAACAGGGCAATCATGAACACTGAAGCTTTCTTT
11	.	TRBV11-2	TRBJ2-7	.	CASSHRDEQYF	TGTGCCAGCAGCCACAGGGACGAGCAGTACTTC
18	.	TRBV12-3/TRBV12-4	TRBJ2-7	.	CAISLEVMGGPPSYEQYF	TGTGCCATCAGTTTAGAGGTGATGGGGGGACCGCCCAGTTACGAGCAGTACTTC
15	few	TRBV11-2	TRBJ2-3	TRBD2	CASSFAGGAPDTQYF	TGTGCCAGCAGCTTTGCGGGGGGGGCCCCAGATACGCAGTATTTT
11	many	TRBV12-3/TRBV12-4	TRBJ2-1	.	CASSQFDEQFF	TGTGCCAGCAGCCAGTTTGATGAGCAGTTCTTC
13	.	TRBV5-1	TRBJ2-3	.	CASSFLVTDTQYF	TGCGCCAGCAGCTTTTTGGTTACAGATACGCAGTATTTT
16	.	TRBV6-5	TRBJ1-2	TRBD1	CASSYRTTRQGGGYTF	TGTGCCAGCAGTTACCGTACCACGCGACAGGGGGGTGGCTACACCTTC
14	few	TRBV11-1	TRBJ2-1	.	CASSPPGRFNEQFF	TGTGCCAGCAGCCCACCGGGGCGGTTCAATGAGCAGTTCTTC
15	few	TRBV12-3/TRBV12-4	TRBJ2-2	TRBD2	CASSFWSGSAGELFF	TGTGCCAGCAGTTTTTGGAGCGGGAGTGCCGGGGAGCTGTTTTTT
14	.	TRBV5-1	TRBJ2-3	TRBD2	CATQTSGTSDTQYF	TGCGCCACCCAGACTAGCGGGACTTCAGATACGCAGTATTTT
15	.	TRBV5-1	TRBJ2-5	TRBD2	CASRGWVGGGETQYF	TGCGCCAGCAGAGGATGGGTCGGCGGGGGGGAGACCCAGTACTTC
13	few	TRBV12-3/TRBV12-4	TRBJ2-7	.	CASSSNTGLGQYF	TGTGCCAGCAGTTCAAACACAGGGTTAGGGCAGTACTTC
11	many	TRBV2	TRBJ2-1	.	CASSDRSGQFF	TGTGCCAGCAGTGACAGGTCGGGGCAGTTCTTC
21	.	TRBV12-3/TRBV12-4	TRBJ2-4	TRBD2	CASSFGPPGLAGAGAKNIQYF	TGTGCCAGCAGTTTCGGGCCCCCGGGACTAGCGGGGGCCGGGGCCAAAAACATTCAGTACTTC
16	.	TRBV5-1	TRBJ2-5	.	CASSSRAGTTGETQYF	TGCGCCAGCAGCTCAAGAGCCGGGACGACGGGAGAGACCCAGTACTTC
14	few	TRBV13	TRBJ1-2	.	CASSFRTVHYGYTF	TGTGCCAGCAGCTTTCGGACCGTTCACTATGGCTACACCTTC
13	few	TRBV29-1	TRBJ1-1	.	CSVIQALGTEAFF	TGCAGCGTAATACAGGCGTTGGGCACTGAAGCTTTCTTT
13	.	TRBV12-3/TRBV12-4	TRBJ1-1	.	CASSRDSLFRAFF	TGTGCCAGCAGTCGTGACAGTCTTTTTCGAGCTTTCTTT
14	.	TRBV20-1	TRBJ1-1	.	CSARGGAIGAEAFF	TGCAGTGCTAGAGGGGGCGCAATAGGGGCTGAAGCTTTCTTT
15	few	TRBV12-3/TRBV12-4	TRBJ2-2	.	CANDGTARAGGELFF	TGTGCCAACGACGGAACCGCGAGAGCGGGCGGGGAGCTGTTTTTT
12	.	TRBV29-1	TRBJ1-2	.	CSVGASNYGYTF	TGCAGCGTGGGAGCGTCCAACTATGGCTACACCTTC
15	few	TRBV7-2	TRBJ2-7	TRBD1	CASSLEGGQHYEQYF	TGTGCCAGCAGCTTAGAAGGGGGCCAGCACTACGAGCAGTACTTC
13	few	TRBV15	TRBJ2-1	.	CATSRDLGGEQFF	TGTGCCACCAGCAGAGATTTGGGGGGAGAGCAGTTCTTC
16	few	TRBV13	TRBJ2-7	TRBD1	CASSLGGGSAVYEQYF	TGTGCCAGCAGCTTAGGAGGGGGCTCGGCGGTATACGAGCAGTACTTC
16	.	TRBV5-1	TRBJ2-5	.	CASSLQTFGGQETQYF	TGCGCCAGCAGCTTGCAGACATTCGGAGGCCAAGAGACCCAGTACTTC
15	few	TRBV5-1	TRBJ2-6	.	CASRRFNSGANVLTF	TGCGCCAGCAGGAGATTCAACTCTGGGGCCAACGTCCTGACTTTC
18	.	TRBV11-1	TRBJ2-5	.	CASSPRVYTGTEQETQYF	TGTGCCAGCAGCCCAAGGGTCTACACCGGGACCGAGCAAGAGACCCAGTACTTC
16	few	TRBV20-1	TRBJ2-2	TRBD1	CSARDGGRGMAGELFF	TGCAGTGCTAGAGATGGAGGCAGGGGGATGGCCGGGGAGCTGTTTTTT
16	few	TRBV12-3/TRBV12-4	TRBJ2-1	TRBD1	CASSPPGQLGSAEQFF	TGTGCCAGCAGTCCCCCGGGACAGTTAGGGTCCGCCGAGCAGTTCTTC
16	few	TRBV12-3/TRBV12-4	TRBJ2-1	TRBD2	CASSLTVAGGNNEQFF	TGTGCCAGCAGTTTAACGGTAGCGGGGGGAAACAATGAGCAGTTCTTC
15	few	TRBV12-3/TRBV12-4	TRBJ2-7	.	CASSLDPRAAYEQYF	TGTGCCAGCAGTTTAGACCCCAGGGCGGCCTACGAGCAGTACTTC
14	.	TRBV7-9	TRBJ1-1	.	CASSSLAIGTEAFF	TGTGCCAGCAGCTCCCTAGCGATAGGCACTGAAGCTTTCTTT
13	.	TRBV20-1	TRBJ1-4	.	CSASSGAAEKLFF	TGCAGTGCTAGTTCGGGGGCCGCTGAAAAACTGTTTTTT
17	.	TRBV10-1	TRBJ2-3	TRBD2	CASSESIAGANEDTQYF	TGCGCCAGCAGTGAGTCGATAGCGGGGGCCAACGAGGATACGCAGTATTTT
16	.	TRBV15	TRBJ2-2	TRBD1	CATSRLDRANTGELFF	TGTGCCACCAGCAGATTGGACAGGGCAAACACCGGGGAGCTGTTTTTT
15	.	TRBV20-1	TRBJ2-7	TRBD2	CSASGGMSFSYEQYF	TGCAGTGCTAGCGGGGGGATGAGTTTTTCCTACGAGCAGTACTTC
14	many	TRBV12-3/TRBV12-4	TRBJ2-1	.	CASSLERGGAEQFF	TGTGCCAGCAGTCTTGAAAGGGGGGGGGCCGAGCAGTTCTTC
14	few	TRBV20-1	TRBJ2-1	TRBD2	CSARKPSGRFEQFF	TGCAGTGCTAGAAAGCCTAGCGGGAGGTTTGAGCAGTTCTTC
17	few	TRBV5-5	TRBJ2-2	.	CASSLVFRPKNTGELFF	TGTGCCAGCAGCTTGGTTTTTAGGCCAAAGAACACCGGGGAGCTGTTTTTT
17	.	TRBV7-9	TRBJ1-2	.	CASSFLGRPRSNYGYTF	TGTGCCAGCAGCTTTCTTGGGCGTCCCCGATCTAACTATGGCTACACCTTC
14	many	TRBV7-9	TRBJ2-2	.	CASSLGQTTGELFF	TGTGCCAGCAGCTTAGGGCAGACCACCGGGGAGCTGTTTTTT
16	.	TRBV20-1	TRBJ2-1	TRBD2	CSARLAGVTSYNEQFF	TGCAGTGCTAGATTAGCGGGGGTTACGTCCTACAATGAGCAGTTCTTC
16	.	TRBV7-9	TRBJ1-4	.	CASSHSNVPTNEKLFF	TGTGCCAGCAGCCACAGCAATGTTCCAACTAATGAAAAACTGTTTTTT
14	few	TRBV12-3/TRBV12-4	TRBJ2-4	.	CASTRIGAKNIQYF	TGTGCCAGCACCCGGATAGGGGCCAAAAACATTCAGTACTTC
16	.	TRBV20-1	TRBJ2-2	TRBD1	CSARDLDRADTGELFF	TGCAGTGCTAGAGATTTGGACAGGGCGGACACCGGGGAGCTGTTTTTT
19	.	TRBV7-8	TRBJ1-2	.	CASSLDWAGAGMGDYGYTF	TGTGCCAGCAGCTTAGATTGGGCAGGAGCGGGAATGGGGGACTATGGCTACACCTTC
14	.	TRBV18	TRBJ2-7	.	CASSPQESVREQYF	TGTGCCAGCTCACCGCAGGAGAGCGTGAGGGAGCAGTACTTC
13	few	TRBV7-3	TRBJ1-6	.	CASSLGVNSPLHF	TGTGCCAGCAGCTTAGGGGTGAATTCACCCCTCCACTTT
17	few	TRBV7-2	TRBJ2-1	.	CASSLPRLLVQYNEQFF	TGTGCCAGCAGCTTACCCCGGCTGCTCGTCCAGTACAATGAGCAGTTCTTC
15	.	TRBV7-8	TRBJ2-3	.	CASSLTRFTAFTQYF	TGTGCCAGCAGCTTAACCCGATTCACCGCGTTCACGCAGTATTTT
16	many	TRBV6-5	TRBJ1-1	.	CASRSQPTRRDTEAFF	TGTGCCAGCAGAAGCCAACCGACGCGGAGGGACACTGAAGCTTTCTTT